The rows below give T cell receptor beta chains drawn from one sample of a study of blood T cell repertoires in COVID-19. Generated by immunoSEQ multiplex PCR, the TCRdb table keeps only in-frame clones and is missing some. The sample holds around 300,000 clones, over 75% seen once. The sequencing input was PBMCs or T cells enriched from blood (not recorded which). The receptors here all came from a woman aged 25-40 years who had recovered from COVID-19. CDR3s include the opening cysteine and the closing phenylalanine or tryptophan. Each record gives: clone size, V gene, D gene, J gene, CDR3 protein, CDR3 DNA. A D gene is named only where the DNA matches it firmly. Clone size, where shown, is once, few, many, or a class for clones that have expanded.

clone size: .; V gene: TRBV20-1; D gene: .; J gene: TRBJ2-1; CDR3 protein: CSARLGQQFF; CDR3 DNA: TGCAGTGCGCGACTAGGTCAGCAGTTCTTC
clone size: .; V gene: TRBV7-9; D gene: .; J gene: TRBJ1-3; CDR3 protein: CASSTTGASGNTIYF; CDR3 DNA: TGTGCCAGCAGCACAACAGGCGCCTCTGGAAACACCATATATTTT
clone size: once; V gene: TRBV28; D gene: .; J gene: TRBJ2-7; CDR3 protein: CASRPEEDYEQYF; CDR3 DNA: TGTGCCAGCAGACCTGAGGAAGACTACGAGCAGTACTTC
clone size: .; V gene: TRBV19; D gene: TRBD1; J gene: TRBJ1-6; CDR3 protein: CASVGRQGGSPLHF; CDR3 DNA: TGTGCCAGCGTGGGAAGACAGGGAGGATCACCCCTCCACTTT
clone size: .; V gene: TRBV5-5; D gene: .; J gene: TRBJ2-1; CDR3 protein: CASSLGGHNEQFF; CDR3 DNA: TGTGCCAGCAGCTTGGGGGGACACAACGAGCAGTTCTTC
clone size: .; V gene: TRBV25-1; D gene: TRBD1; J gene: TRBJ1-2; CDR3 protein: CATNKQGTLYGYTF; CDR3 DNA: TGTGCCACAAACAAACAGGGGACCCTTTATGGCTACACCTTC
clone size: .; V gene: TRBV27; D gene: .; J gene: TRBJ2-2; CDR3 protein: CASSDTPGELFF; CDR3 DNA: TGTGCCAGCAGCGACACCCCCGGGGAGCTGTTTTTT
clone size: .; V gene: TRBV7-9; D gene: .; J gene: TRBJ2-5; CDR3 protein: CASSLDRAGTQYF; CDR3 DNA: TGTGCCAGCAGCTTAGACAGAGCCGGGACCCAGTACTTC
clone size: few; V gene: TRBV7-3; D gene: .; J gene: TRBJ1-1; CDR3 protein: CASSPDTYTEAFF; CDR3 DNA: TGTGCCAGCAGCCCCGACACTTACACTGAAGCTTTCTTT
clone size: .; V gene: TRBV28; D gene: .; J gene: TRBJ1-5; CDR3 protein: CASSLAAQPQHF; CDR3 DNA: TGTGCCAGCAGTTTAGCGGCTCAGCCCCAGCATTTT
clone size: .; V gene: TRBV11-2; D gene: TRBD2; J gene: TRBJ2-7; CDR3 protein: CASSLAGGASEQYF; CDR3 DNA: TGTGCCAGCAGCTTAGCGGGAGGTGCTTCCGAGCAGTACTTC
clone size: .; V gene: TRBV7-2; D gene: .; J gene: TRBJ1-1; CDR3 protein: CASSLGGTGDTEAFF; CDR3 DNA: TGTGCCAGCAGCTTAGGGGGGACGGGGGACACTGAAGCTTTCTTT
clone size: .; V gene: TRBV4-2; D gene: TRBD2; J gene: TRBJ2-1; CDR3 protein: CASSQDPLAGGNNEQFF; CDR3 DNA: TGTGCCAGCAGCCAAGATCCCCTAGCGGGAGGAAACAATGAGCAGTTCTTC
clone size: .; V gene: TRBV4-1; D gene: .; J gene: TRBJ1-1; CDR3 protein: CASSQDPAGEGDTEAFF; CDR3 DNA: TGCGCCAGCAGCCAAGATCCGGCAGGGGAAGGTGACACTGAAGCTTTCTTT
clone size: .; V gene: TRBV6-2/TRBV6-3; D gene: TRBD2; J gene: TRBJ2-7; CDR3 protein: CASSYPGLADAQYF; CDR3 DNA: TGTGCCAGCAGCTATCCGGGACTAGCGGATGCCCAGTACTTC
clone size: .; V gene: TRBV5-5; D gene: .; J gene: TRBJ1-2; CDR3 protein: CASVPGGLANYGYTF; CDR3 DNA: TGTGCCAGCGTCCCCGGAGGTTTAGCAAACTATGGCTACACCTTC
clone size: .; V gene: TRBV20-1; D gene: .; J gene: TRBJ1-2; CDR3 protein: CSASKRSTF; CDR3 DNA: TGCAGTGCTAGCAAAAGGAGCACCTTC
clone size: .; V gene: TRBV4-1; D gene: TRBD2; J gene: TRBJ2-7; CDR3 protein: CASSQPTSGRAYEQYF; CDR3 DNA: TGCGCCAGCAGCCAACCTACTAGCGGGAGGGCCTACGAGCAGTACTTC
clone size: .; V gene: TRBV28; D gene: .; J gene: TRBJ2-7; CDR3 protein: CASSFRGESYEQYF; CDR3 DNA: TGTGCCAGCAGTTTCAGGGGGGAGTCCTACGAGCAGTACTTC
clone size: .; V gene: TRBV27; D gene: TRBD1; J gene: TRBJ1-3; CDR3 protein: CASSANRGLGSGNTIYF; CDR3 DNA: TGTGCCAGCAGTGCAAACAGGGGGCTGGGGTCAGGAAACACCATATATTTT